Listed below are T cell receptor beta chains from one sample, sequenced in a study of blood T cell repertoires in COVID-19. Method: immunoSEQ multiplex PCR; TCRdb's copy keeps in-frame clones and lacks some. The table records roughly 280,000 clones, 88% of them present only once. The sequencing input was peripheral blood. These receptors were taken from a woman aged 25-40 years with COVID-19, enrolled during active disease. CDR3s leave out the opening cysteine and the closing phenylalanine or tryptophan.

TRBV5-6	TRBJ1-4	ASSRQGWGEKLF
TRBV5-4	TRBJ2-3	ASSFPPGTGEVGTQY
TRBV11-3	TRBJ2-2	ASSLGFGQPNTGELF
TRBV11-2	TRBJ2-7	ASTRTGGAYEQY
TRBV5-1	TRBJ2-7	ASSLQGMMWEQY
TRBV11-2	TRBJ2-7	ASSLVRDRAYEQY
TRBV10-3	TRBJ2-5	AISGSGLQETQY
TRBV28	TRBJ2-7	ASSLGPVLAGEPRSYEQY
TRBV2	TRBJ1-2	ASFLNWGLGYGYT
TRBV10-3	TRBJ1-5	AISEAGGHGSNQPQH